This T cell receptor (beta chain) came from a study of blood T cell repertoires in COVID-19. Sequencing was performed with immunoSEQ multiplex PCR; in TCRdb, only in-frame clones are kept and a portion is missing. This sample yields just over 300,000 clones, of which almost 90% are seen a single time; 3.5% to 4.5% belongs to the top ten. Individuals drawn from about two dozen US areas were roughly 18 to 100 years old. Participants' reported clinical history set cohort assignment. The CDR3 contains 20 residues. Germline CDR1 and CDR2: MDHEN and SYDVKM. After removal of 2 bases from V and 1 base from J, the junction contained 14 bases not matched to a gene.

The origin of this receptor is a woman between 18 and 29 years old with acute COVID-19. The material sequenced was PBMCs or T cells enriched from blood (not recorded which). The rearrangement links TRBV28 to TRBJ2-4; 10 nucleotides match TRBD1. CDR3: CASSLPLTGGAVTAKNIQYF. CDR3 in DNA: TGTGCCAGCAGTTTACCCTTGACAGGGGGCGCGGTTACTGCCAAAAACATTCAGTACTTC.